What follows describes a single T cell receptor (beta chain). Its antigen is not identified. Germline-derived CDR1 and CDR2 are MDHEN and SYDVKM. CDR3 length: 17 residues. Carrying unique molecular identifiers, the cDNA also gained a universal primer site through template switching. TCRdb re-called the 5' RACE reads through MiXCR, storing one row per CDR3 protein. This sample has approximately 1.8 million distinct CDR3 sequences, with around 29% found just once. The sample comes from a study of identical twins. Findings and limits, study-wide: Less excess twin sharing appeared in beta out-of-frame sequences.

The gene calls are TRBV28 and TRBJ2-5; TRBD2 matches 9 bases. The J call is in doubt because the DNA end fits TRBJ2-7 better. Sequencing was done on a sample of cord blood. The clonotype comes from a newborn girl in good health. CDR3 loop: CASRAAGLSGSRYEQYF. The DNA for the CDR3 is TGTGCCAGCAGGGCCGCCGGCCTTAGCGGGAGTAGATACGAGCAGTACTTC.